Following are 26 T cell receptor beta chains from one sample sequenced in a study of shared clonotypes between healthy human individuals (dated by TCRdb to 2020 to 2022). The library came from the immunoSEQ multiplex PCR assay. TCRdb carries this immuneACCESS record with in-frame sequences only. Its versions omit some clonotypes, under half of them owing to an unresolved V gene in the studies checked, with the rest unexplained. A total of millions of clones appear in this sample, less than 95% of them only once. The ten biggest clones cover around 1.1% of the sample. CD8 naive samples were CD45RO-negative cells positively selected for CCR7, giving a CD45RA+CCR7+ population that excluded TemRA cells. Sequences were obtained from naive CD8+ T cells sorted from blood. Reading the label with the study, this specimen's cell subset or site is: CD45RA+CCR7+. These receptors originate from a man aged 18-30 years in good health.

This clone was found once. This chain's CDR3 is CASSLSYAANYGYTF. The CDR3 DNA is TGTGCCAGCAGCTTATCCTACGCAGCTAACTATGGCTACACCTTC. The chain employs TRBV7-9 and TRBJ1-2; unclear D gene. The CDR3 totals 15 residues. Trimming removed 2 bases at V and 0 bases at J, with 10 bases between. Germline V gene data show CDR1 as SEHNR and CDR2 as FQNEAQ (reference sequence).

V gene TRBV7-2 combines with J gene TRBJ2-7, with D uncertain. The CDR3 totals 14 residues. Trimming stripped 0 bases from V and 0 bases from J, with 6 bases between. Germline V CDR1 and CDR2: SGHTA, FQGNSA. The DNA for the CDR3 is TGTGCCAGCAGCTTAGCCCCCCCCTCCTACGAGCAGTACTTC. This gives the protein CASSLAPPSYEQYF.

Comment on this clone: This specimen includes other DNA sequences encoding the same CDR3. CDR3 nucleotide sequence: TGTGCCAGCAGTGAAACCCCGAACACTGAAGCTTTCTTT. Protein product: CASSETPNTEAFF. The chain combines TRBV6-1 with TRBJ1-1, with D unclear. The CDR3 spans 13 residues. V was clipped by 2 bases and J by 1 base, with 5 bases between them. CDR1 and CDR2 from the germline V gene are MNHNS and SASEGT.

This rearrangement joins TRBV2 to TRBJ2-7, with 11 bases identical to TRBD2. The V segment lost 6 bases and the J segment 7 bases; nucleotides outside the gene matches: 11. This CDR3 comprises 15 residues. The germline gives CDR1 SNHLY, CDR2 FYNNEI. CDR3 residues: CASRRLAGISGEQYF. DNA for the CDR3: TGTGCCAGCAGGCGACTAGCGGGAATCTCTGGAGAGCAGTACTTC.

CDR3 nucleotide sequence: TGTGCCAGCTCACCACCGGGACCCAGCACAGATACGCAGTATTTT. It yields the protein CASSPPGPSTDTQYF. The chain employs TRBV18 and TRBJ2-3; D assignment may be TRBD1 or TRBD2 (5 bases each). The V and J ends lost 0 bases and 0 bases respectively, with 7 bases between them. The CDR3 has 15 amino acids. Germline values: CDR1 KGHSH, CDR2 LQKENI.

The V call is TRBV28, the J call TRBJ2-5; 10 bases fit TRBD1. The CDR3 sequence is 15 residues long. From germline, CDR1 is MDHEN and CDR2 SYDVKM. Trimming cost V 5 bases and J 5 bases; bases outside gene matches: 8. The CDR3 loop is CASSPTGGVVETQYF. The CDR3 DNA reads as TGTGCCAGCAGTCCGACAGGGGGCGTGGTTGAGACCCAGTACTTC.

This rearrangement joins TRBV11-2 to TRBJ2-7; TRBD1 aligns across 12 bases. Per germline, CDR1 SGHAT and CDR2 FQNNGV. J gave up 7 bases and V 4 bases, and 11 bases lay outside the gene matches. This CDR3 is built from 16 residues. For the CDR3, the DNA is TGTGCCAGCAGCTACCTTCTGGGACAGGGGGCGGGTGAGCAGTACTTC. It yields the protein CASSYLLGQGAGEQYF. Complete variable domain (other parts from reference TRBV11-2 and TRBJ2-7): EAGVAQSPRYKIIEKRQSVAFWCNPISGHATLYWYQQILGQGPKLLIQFQNNGVVDDSQLPKDRFSAERLKGVDSTLKIQPAKLEDSAVYLCASSYLLGQGAGEQYFGPGTRLTVT.

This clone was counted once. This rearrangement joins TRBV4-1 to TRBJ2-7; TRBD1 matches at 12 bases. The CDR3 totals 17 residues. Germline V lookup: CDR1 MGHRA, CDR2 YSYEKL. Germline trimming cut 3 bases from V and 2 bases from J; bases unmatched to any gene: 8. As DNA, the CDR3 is TGCGCCAGCAGCCATAACCCGGGACAGGGGGCCGCCTACGAGCAGTACTTC. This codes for CASSHNPGQGAAYEQYF.

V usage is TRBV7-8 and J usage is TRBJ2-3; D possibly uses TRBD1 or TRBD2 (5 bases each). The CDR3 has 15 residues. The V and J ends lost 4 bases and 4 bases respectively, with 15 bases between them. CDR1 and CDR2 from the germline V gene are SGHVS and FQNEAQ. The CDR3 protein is CASSSPGPKADTQYF. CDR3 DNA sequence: TGTGCCAGCAGCTCACCGGGACCCAAGGCAGATACGCAGTATTTT.

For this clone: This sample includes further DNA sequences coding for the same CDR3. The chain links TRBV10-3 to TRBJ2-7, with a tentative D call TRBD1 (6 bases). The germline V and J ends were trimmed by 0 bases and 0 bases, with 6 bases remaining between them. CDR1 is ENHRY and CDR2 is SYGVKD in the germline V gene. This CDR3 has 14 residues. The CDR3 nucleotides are TGTGCCATCAGTGAGTCGACAGGCTCCTACGAGCAGTACTTC. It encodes CAISESTGSYEQYF.

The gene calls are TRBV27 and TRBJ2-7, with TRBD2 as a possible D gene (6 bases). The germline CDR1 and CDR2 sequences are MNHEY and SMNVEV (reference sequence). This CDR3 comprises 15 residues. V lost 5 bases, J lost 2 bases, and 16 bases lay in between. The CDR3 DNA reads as TGTGCCAGCAGTCCCTCCGTGGAGGGGACCTACGAGCAGTACTTC. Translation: CASSPSVEGTYEQYF.

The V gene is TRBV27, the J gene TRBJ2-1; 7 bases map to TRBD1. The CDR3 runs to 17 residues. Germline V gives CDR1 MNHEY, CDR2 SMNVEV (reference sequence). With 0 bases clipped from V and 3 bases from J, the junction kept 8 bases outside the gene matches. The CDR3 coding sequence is TGTGCCAGCAGTTTATCCCCCGGGACAGACAACTACAATGAGCAGTTCTTC. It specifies CASSLSPGTDNYNEQFF.

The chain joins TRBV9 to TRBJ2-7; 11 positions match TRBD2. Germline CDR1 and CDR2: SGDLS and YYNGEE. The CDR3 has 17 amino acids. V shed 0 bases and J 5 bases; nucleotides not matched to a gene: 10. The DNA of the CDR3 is TGTGCCAGCAGCGTAGGGATAGCGGGAGGGCCCCTCGACGAGCAGTACTTC. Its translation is CASSVGIAGGPLDEQYF.

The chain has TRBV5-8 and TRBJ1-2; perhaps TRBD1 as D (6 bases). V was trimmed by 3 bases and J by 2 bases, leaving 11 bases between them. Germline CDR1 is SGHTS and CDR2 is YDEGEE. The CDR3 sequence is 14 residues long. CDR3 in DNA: TGTGCCAGCAGCTCAGGGGTCCAAAACTATGGCTACACCTTC. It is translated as CASSSGVQNYGYTF. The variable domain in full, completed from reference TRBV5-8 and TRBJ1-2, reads EAGVTQSPTHLIKTRGQQATLRCSPISGHTSVYWYQQALGLGLQFLLWYDEGEERNRGNFPPRFSGRQFPNYSSELNVNALELEDSALYLCASSSGVQNYGYTFGSGTRLTVV.

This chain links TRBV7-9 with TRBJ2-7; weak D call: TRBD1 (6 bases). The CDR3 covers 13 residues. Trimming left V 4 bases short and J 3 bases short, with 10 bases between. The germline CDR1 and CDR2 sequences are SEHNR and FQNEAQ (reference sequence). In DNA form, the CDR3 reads TGTGCCAGCAGCTCCTCGGACAGCTACGAGCAGTACTTC. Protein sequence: CASSSSDSYEQYF.

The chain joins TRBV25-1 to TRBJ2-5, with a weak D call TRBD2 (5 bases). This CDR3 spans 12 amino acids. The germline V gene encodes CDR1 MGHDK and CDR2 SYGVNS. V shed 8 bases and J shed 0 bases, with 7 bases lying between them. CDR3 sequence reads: CASWRDQETQYF. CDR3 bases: TGTGCCAGCTGGCGGGACCAAGAGACCCAGTACTTC. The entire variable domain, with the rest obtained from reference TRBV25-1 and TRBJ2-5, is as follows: EADIYQTPRYLVIGTGKKITLECSQTMGHDKMYWYQQDPGMELHLIHYSYGVNSTEKGDLSSESTVSRIRTEHFPLTLESARPSHTSQYLCASWRDQETQYFGPGTRLLVL.

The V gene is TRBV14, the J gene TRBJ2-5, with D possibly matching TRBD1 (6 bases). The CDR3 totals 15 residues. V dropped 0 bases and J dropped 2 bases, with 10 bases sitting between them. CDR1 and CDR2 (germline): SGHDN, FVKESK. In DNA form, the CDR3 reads TGTGCCAGCAGCCAAGATCCCCAGGGGCAAGAGACCCAGTACTTC. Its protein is CASSQDPQGQETQYF.

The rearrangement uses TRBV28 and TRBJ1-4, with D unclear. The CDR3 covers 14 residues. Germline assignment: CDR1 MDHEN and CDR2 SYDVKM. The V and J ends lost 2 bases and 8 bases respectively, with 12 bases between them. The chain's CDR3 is CASSLTGGAEKLFF. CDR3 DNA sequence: TGTGCCAGCAGTTTAACGGGCGGAGCGGAAAAACTGTTTTTT.

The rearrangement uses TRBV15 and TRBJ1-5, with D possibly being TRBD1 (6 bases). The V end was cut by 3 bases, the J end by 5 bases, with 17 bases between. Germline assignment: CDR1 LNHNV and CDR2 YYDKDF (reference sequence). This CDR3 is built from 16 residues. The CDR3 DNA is TGTGCCACCAGCAGTGCCGGGTGGCAGGGGCATCAGCCCCAGCATTTT. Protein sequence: CATSSAGWQGHQPQHF.

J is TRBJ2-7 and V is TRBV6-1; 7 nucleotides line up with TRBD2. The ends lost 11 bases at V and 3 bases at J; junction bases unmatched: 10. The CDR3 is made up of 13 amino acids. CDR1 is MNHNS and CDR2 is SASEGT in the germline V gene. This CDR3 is CACLTAGDYEQYF. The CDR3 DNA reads TGTGCCTGTCTGACGGCGGGAGACTACGAGCAGTACTTC.

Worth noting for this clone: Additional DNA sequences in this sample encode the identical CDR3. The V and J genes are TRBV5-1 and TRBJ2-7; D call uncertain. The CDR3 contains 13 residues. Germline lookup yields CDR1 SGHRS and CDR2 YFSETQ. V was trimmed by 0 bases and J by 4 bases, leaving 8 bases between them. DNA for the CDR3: TGCGCCAGCAGCTTGGGTCCAGCGTACGAGCAGTACTTC. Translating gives CASSLGPAYEQYF.

In DNA form, the CDR3 reads TGTGCCAGCAGCATCGGACAGTCTGAAAAACTGTTTTTT. This encodes CASSIGQSEKLFF. The chain joins TRBV6-5 to TRBJ1-4, with D perhaps matching TRBD1 (6 bases). Trimming pared 6 bases from V and 7 bases from J, leaving 12 bases between. The CDR3 consists of 13 residues. Germline-derived CDR1 and CDR2 are MNHEY and SVGAGI.

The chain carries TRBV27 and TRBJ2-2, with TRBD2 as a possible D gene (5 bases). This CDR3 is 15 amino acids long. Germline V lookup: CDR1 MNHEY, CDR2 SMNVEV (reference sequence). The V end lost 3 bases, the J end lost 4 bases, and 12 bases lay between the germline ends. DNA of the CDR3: TGTGCCAGCAGTTTTGTGGGAGTGGGCACCGGGGAGCTGTTTTTT. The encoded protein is CASSFVGVGTGELFF.

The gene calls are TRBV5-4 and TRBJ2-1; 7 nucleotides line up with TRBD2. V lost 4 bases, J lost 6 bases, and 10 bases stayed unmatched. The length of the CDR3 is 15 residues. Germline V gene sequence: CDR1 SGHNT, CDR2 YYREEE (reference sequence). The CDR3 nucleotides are TGTGCCAGCAGCGCCGGACTAGATCTCCGCAATGAGCAGTTCTTC. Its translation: CASSAGLDLRNEQFF.

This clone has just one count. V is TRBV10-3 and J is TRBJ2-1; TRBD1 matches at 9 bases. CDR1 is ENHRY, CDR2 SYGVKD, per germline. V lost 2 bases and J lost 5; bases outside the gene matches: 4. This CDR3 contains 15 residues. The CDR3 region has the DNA TGTGCCATCAGTGAGCCGACAGGGGGGCACAATGAGCAGTTCTTC. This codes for CAISEPTGGHNEQFF.

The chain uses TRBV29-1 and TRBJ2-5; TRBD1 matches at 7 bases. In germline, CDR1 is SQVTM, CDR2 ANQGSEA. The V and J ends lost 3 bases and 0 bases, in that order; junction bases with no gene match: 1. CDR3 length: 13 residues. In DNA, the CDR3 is TGCAGCGTTGATAGGGGGCACCAAGAGACCCAGTACTTC. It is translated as CSVDRGHQETQYF.